These 23 T cell receptor beta chains originate from one sample sequenced in a study of cytomegalovirus exposure and HLA in healthy donors (dated by TCRdb to the late 2010s). Library method: the immunoSEQ multiplex PCR assay. For the multiplex PCR, a mixture combining 60 forward primers for TCR Vbeta segments and 13 reverse primers for TCR Jbeta segments was used. TCRdb carries this immuneACCESS record with in-frame sequences only. Its versions omit some clonotypes, under half of them owing to an unresolved V gene in the studies checked, with the rest unexplained. This sample comprises about 190,000 clones, about 81% of them detected only once. About 5% of the sample belongs to the ten largest clones. The sequenced material came from PBMCs. Every receptor here comes from a man aged 25 to 45 in good health and CMV-seropositive.

The V call is TRBV5-1, the J call TRBJ2-2; the D gene is possibly TRBD1 (6 bases). Germline CDR1 reads SGHRS; CDR2 reads YFSETQ. Trimming pared 5 bases from V and 0 bases from J, leaving 14 bases between. The CDR3 extends over 16 amino acids. The CDR3, as DNA: TGCGCCAGCAGGCTCTACACAGGGTCGAACACCGGGGAGCTGTTTTTT. This translates into CASRLYTGSNTGELFF.

The rearrangement joins TRBV7-9 to TRBJ2-3; 13 positions agree with TRBD2. This CDR3 region has 16 residues. Unmatched junction bases numbered 5, after V lost 4 bases and J lost 4 bases. Germline CDR1 and CDR2: SEHNR and FQNEAQ (reference sequence). As DNA, the CDR3 is TGTGCCAGCAGCTCTCTACTAGCGGGAGGGGCAGATACGCAGTATTTT. This gives the protein CASSSLLAGGADTQYF.

V usage is TRBV7-2 and J usage is TRBJ1-1; D gene uncertain. The V gene's germline CDR1 is SGHTA and CDR2 FQGNSA. The CDR3 is 13 amino acids. Deletions cut 5 bases from V and 11 bases from J, with 18 bases between. CDR3 in DNA: TGTGCCAGCAGCCCGGTTCTGGGCGCCATGGCTTTCTTT. It encodes CASSPVLGAMAFF.

This chain uses TRBV28 with TRBJ2-7, with 7 bases fitting TRBD2. The CDR3 is made up of 13 amino acids. The germline V gene has CDR1 MDHEN and CDR2 SYDVKM. Trimming took 6 bases from V and 5 from J; bases not matched to a gene: 7. CDR3 sequence (DNA): TGTGCCAGCAGCCCCTCAAGCGGGAACGAGCAGTACTTC. As protein: CASSPSSGNEQYF. Complete variable domain (other parts from reference TRBV28 and TRBJ2-7): DVKVTQSSRYLVKRTGEKVFLECVQDMDHENMFWYRQDPGLGLRLIYFSYDVKMKEKGDIPEGYSVSREKKERFSLILESASTNQTSMYLCASSPSSGNEQYFGPGTRLTVT.

J is TRBJ1-3 and V is TRBV9; D is undetermined. This CDR3 region has 14 residues. CDR1 SGDLS and CDR2 YYNGEE come from the germline V gene. V lost 4 bases and J 8 bases, leaving 16 bases between the germline ends. CDR3 bases: TGTGCCAGCAGCCCACCCACTCTAGAAGACACCATATATTTT. Translation gives CASSPPTLEDTIYF.

The V and J genes are TRBV10-3 and TRBJ1-1; the D gene is possibly TRBD1 (5 bases). Looked up from germline, CDR1 is ENHRY and CDR2 is SYGVKD. V was cut by 3 bases and J by 7 bases, with 12 bases left in between. CDR3 length equals 13 residues. The CDR3 here is CAISELIGGEAFF. CDR3 in DNA: TGTGCCATCAGTGAATTAATCGGGGGTGAAGCTTTCTTT.

In its sample, this clone was seen once. The chain employs TRBV27 and TRBJ2-1; 15 bases line up with TRBD2. CDR1 is MNHEY, CDR2 SMNVEV, per germline (reference sequence). With V trimmed by 3 bases and J by 9 bases, 3 bases remained unmatched. This CDR3 contains 15 residues. In DNA, the CDR3 is TGTGCCAGCAGTTTTGGGACTAGCGGGGGGAGTGAGCAGTTCTTC. Translated, it gives CASSFGTSGGSEQFF.

The chain has TRBV2 and TRBJ1-1, with no clear D. Germline-derived CDR1 and CDR2 are SNHLY and FYNNEI. The CDR3 runs 12 residues. V shed 6 bases and J shed 11 bases, with 16 bases lying between them. CDR3 region: CASRGDNLNAFF. Here the CDR3 DNA reads TGTGCCAGCAGGGGAGACAACCTGAATGCTTTCTTT. Using reference TRBV2 and TRBJ1-1 for the parts outside the CDR3, the full variable domain is EPEVTQTPSHQVTQMGQEVILRCVPISNHLYFYWYRQILGQKVEFLVSFYNNEISEKSEIFDDQFSVERPDGSNFTLKIRSTKLEDSAMYFCASRGDNLNAFFGQGTRLTVV.

This chain uses TRBV27 with TRBJ2-1; no clear D. Between the trimmed V and J ends, which lost 3 bases and 0 bases, there was a span of 15 bases. The CDR3 sequence is 17 residues long. Germline CDR1 and CDR2: MNHEY and SMNVEV (reference sequence). CDR3 nucleotides: TGTGCCAGCAGTTTTCCAGGCCCTAAGAGCTCCTACAATGAGCAGTTCTTC. Translation gives CASSFPGPKSSYNEQFF.

The chain joins TRBV5-1 to TRBJ2-1; D call uncertain. Germline V gives CDR1 SGHRS, CDR2 YFSETQ. V was clipped by 6 bases and J by 2 bases, with 6 bases between them. This CDR3 has 12 residues. Here the CDR3 reads CASTVTYNEQFF. CDR3 DNA sequence: TGCGCCAGCACGGTGACCTACAATGAGCAGTTCTTC.

This chain joins TRBV2 and TRBJ1-6; the D is unclear. The CDR3 loop spans 14 amino acids. The germline V and J ends were trimmed by 4 bases and 5 bases, with 9 bases remaining between them. Germline V gene sequence: CDR1 SNHLY, CDR2 FYNNEI. This CDR3 reads CASSAGSHNSPLHF. Written as DNA, the CDR3 is TGTGCCAGCAGTGCCGGGTCCCATAATTCACCCCTCCACTTT.

The chain couples TRBV10-3 to TRBJ2-5; 8 nucleotides match TRBD1. The germline V gene encodes CDR1 ENHRY and CDR2 SYGVKD. The CDR3 contains 13 residues. V dropped 5 bases and J dropped 5; count of bases not matched to a gene: 4. The CDR3 DNA is TGTGCCATCAGTCCCGGACAGGGCGAGACCCAGTACTTC. It yields the protein CAISPGQGETQYF.

The rearrangement uses TRBV25-1 and TRBJ2-7; TRBD1 is a possible D gene (5 bases). The V gene lost 1 base and the J gene lost 2 bases, with 12 bases spanning the gap. This CDR3 comprises 15 residues. The germline gives CDR1 MGHDK, CDR2 SYGVNS. CDR3 protein: CASSEFRGRAYEQYF. The CDR3 bases are TGTGCCAGCAGTGAATTTAGGGGCCGGGCCTACGAGCAGTACTTC.

The chain joins TRBV6-5 to TRBJ2-7, with TRBD1 as a possible D gene (6 bases). V was cut by 6 bases and J by 5 bases, with 17 bases left in between. The CDR3 totals 14 residues. CDR1 and CDR2 from the germline V gene are MNHEY and SVGAGI. CDR3 in amino acids: CASSPGTPPNEQYF. In nucleotides, the CDR3 is TGTGCCAGCAGCCCCGGGACACCTCCTAACGAGCAGTACTTC.

The rearrangement uses TRBV6-6 and TRBJ2-7; 8 bases fit TRBD2. From germline, CDR1 is MNHNY and CDR2 SVGAGI (reference sequence). This CDR3 has 14 residues. The V and J ends lost 1 base and 5 bases, in that order; junction bases with no gene match: 4. The CDR3: CASSYWTSSDEQYF. As DNA, the CDR3 is TGTGCCAGCAGTTACTGGACTAGCTCAGACGAGCAGTACTTC.

J is TRBJ2-3 and V is TRBV19; D may be TRBD2 (5 bases). The V end was cut by 0 bases, the J end by 4 bases, with 8 bases between. In germline, CDR1 is LNHDA, CDR2 SQIVND (reference sequence). This CDR3 has 14 residues. The CDR3 DNA reads as TGTGCCAGTAGTATAGACGGGGATCCAGATACGCAGTATTTT. It encodes CASSIDGDPDTQYF.

This clone has a single count. This chain links TRBV2 with TRBJ2-7; possible D gene TRBD1, 5 bases. Trimming shortened V by 6 bases and J by 3 bases, and 9 bases separated the two germline ends. The germline CDR1 and CDR2 sequences are SNHLY and FYNNEI. This CDR3 contains 12 residues. The CDR3 sequence is CASRKDSYEQYF. DNA of the CDR3: TGTGCCAGCAGGAAAGACAGCTACGAGCAGTACTTC.

The V gene is TRBV27, the J gene TRBJ2-4, with 13 bases lining up with TRBD2. The V and J ends lost 8 bases and 0 bases, in that order; junction bases with no gene match: 10. The CDR3 is made up of 18 amino acids. Per the germline V gene, CDR1 is MNHEY and CDR2 is SMNVEV (reference sequence). The CDR3 loop is CASSWTGTSGVAKNIQYF. The CDR3 DNA sequence: TGTGCCAGCTCCTGGACCGGGACTAGCGGGGTAGCCAAAAACATTCAGTACTTC.

The V call is TRBV6-5, the J call TRBJ2-1; D gene ambiguous. Looked up from germline, CDR1 is MNHEY and CDR2 is SVGAGI. The ends were cut back, 0 bases at V and 15 bases at J, with 12 bases in the middle. This CDR3 is built from 12 residues. This CDR3 is CASSYSSERLFF. DNA of the CDR3: TGTGCCAGCAGTTACTCGAGCGAAAGGCTGTTCTTC.

The gene calls are TRBV6-1 and TRBJ2-5, with a tentative D call TRBD1 (5 bases). V lost 0 bases, J lost 2 bases, and 10 bases lay in between. Germline V CDR1 and CDR2: MNHNS, SASEGT. The CDR3 spans 15 residues. The chain's CDR3 is CASSEAQTAQETQYF. As DNA, the CDR3 is TGTGCCAGCAGTGAAGCGCAGACAGCACAAGAGACCCAGTACTTC.

With regard to this clone: This CDR3 is also generated by other DNA sequences in the sample. The chain links TRBV5-6 to TRBJ1-2, with D hard to call. V lost 0 bases to trimming and J lost 2 bases, with 8 bases between them. The CDR3 runs to 14 residues. The V gene's germline CDR1 is SGHDT and CDR2 YYEEEE. The CDR3 protein is CASSLGGRNYGYTF. The CDR3 DNA reads as TGTGCCAGCAGCTTGGGTGGCAGGAACTATGGCTACACCTTC. Full variable domain (remainder filled in from reference TRBV5-6 and TRBJ1-2): DAGVTQSPTHLIKTRGQQVTLRCSPKSGHDTVSWYQQALGQGPQFIFQYYEEEERQRGNFPDRFSGHQFPNYSSELNVNALLLGDSALYLCASSLGGRNYGYTFGSGTRLTVV.

V is TRBV7-2 and J is TRBJ2-5; 7 bases fit TRBD2. Germline loops: CDR1 SGHTA, CDR2 FQGNSA. The V segment lost 1 base and the J segment 5 bases; nucleotides outside the gene matches: 7. This CDR3 contains 15 residues. CDR3 in amino acids: CASSLGGGLRETQYF. CDR3 coding DNA: TGTGCCAGCAGCTTAGGGGGGGGTCTGCGGGAGACCCAGTACTTC.

DNA of the CDR3: TGTGCCAGCAGCCCCCTAGCGGGGGGGCCGGGTACGCAGTATTTT. This encodes CASSPLAGGPGTQYF. The chain links TRBV27 to TRBJ2-3; 12 bases are shared with TRBD2. Germline-derived CDR1 and CDR2 are MNHEY and SMNVEV (reference sequence). This CDR3 comprises 15 residues. J lost 8 bases, V lost 6 bases, and 9 bases had no gene match.